The sequence of this T cell receptor (beta chain) was determined in a study of T-cell reconstitution after alpha-beta-depleted transplantation in children. Many counts were recorded for this clonotype. Using unique molecular identifiers, the investigators prepared the TCRbeta library. TCRdb re-derived calls from the PCR reads in MiXCR, one entry per CDR3 protein. The table has approximately 490,000 distinct CDR3 sequences, more than 9% seen once. The V gene's germline CDR1 is MDHEN and CDR2 SYDVKM. CDR3 size: 15 residues. V shed 5 bases, J shed 4 bases, and the junction held 7 bases outside the gene matches.

The genes are TRBV28 and TRBJ2-2, with 7 bases fitting TRBD2. The receptor's source is a child aged 2 to 9 with inherited bone marrow failure, due to receive a stem cell transplant. The source was PBMCs, collected before TCRalphabeta/CD19-depleted stem cell transplant. The CDR3 loop reads CASSPQPSGTGELFF. CDR3 bases: TGTGCCAGCAGTCCCCAACCTAGCGGCACCGGGGAGCTGTTTTTT.